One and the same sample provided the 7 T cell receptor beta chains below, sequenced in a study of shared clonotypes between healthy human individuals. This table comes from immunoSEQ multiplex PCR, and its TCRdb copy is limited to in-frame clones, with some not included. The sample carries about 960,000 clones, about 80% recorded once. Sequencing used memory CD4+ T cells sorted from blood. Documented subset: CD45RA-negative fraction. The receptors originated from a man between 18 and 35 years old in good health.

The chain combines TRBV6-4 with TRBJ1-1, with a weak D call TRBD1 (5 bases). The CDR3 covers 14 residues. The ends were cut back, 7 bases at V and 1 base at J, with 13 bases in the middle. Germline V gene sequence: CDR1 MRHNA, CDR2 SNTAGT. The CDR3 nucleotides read TGTGCCAGCATTACCGACAGAGAGAACACTGAAGCTTTCTTT. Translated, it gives CASITDRENTEAFF.

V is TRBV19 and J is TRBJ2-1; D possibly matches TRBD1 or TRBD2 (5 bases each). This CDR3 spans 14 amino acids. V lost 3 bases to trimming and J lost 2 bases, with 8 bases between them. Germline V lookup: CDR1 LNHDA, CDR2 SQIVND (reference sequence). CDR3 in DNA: TGTGCCAGTAGTATGAGGGGAGCCTACAATGAGCAGTTCTTC. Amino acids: CASSMRGAYNEQFF.

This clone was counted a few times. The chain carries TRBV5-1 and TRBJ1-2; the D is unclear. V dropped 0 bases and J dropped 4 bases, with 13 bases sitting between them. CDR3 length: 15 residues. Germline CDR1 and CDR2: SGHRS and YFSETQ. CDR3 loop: CASSLESGNGYGYTF. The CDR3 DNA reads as TGCGCCAGCAGCTTGGAGAGTGGGAACGGCTATGGCTACACCTTC.

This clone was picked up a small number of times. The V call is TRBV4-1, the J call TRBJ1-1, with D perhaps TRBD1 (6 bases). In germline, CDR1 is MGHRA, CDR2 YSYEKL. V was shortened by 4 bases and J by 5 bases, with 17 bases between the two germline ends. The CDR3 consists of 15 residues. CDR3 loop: CASSRGWGARTEAFF. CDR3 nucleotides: TGCGCCAGCAGCCGAGGCTGGGGGGCTCGGACTGAAGCTTTCTTT.

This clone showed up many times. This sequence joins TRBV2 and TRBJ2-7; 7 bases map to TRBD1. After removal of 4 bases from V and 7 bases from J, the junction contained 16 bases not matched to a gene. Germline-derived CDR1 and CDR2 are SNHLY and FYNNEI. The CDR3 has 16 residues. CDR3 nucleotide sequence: TGTGCCAGCAGTGCCCCCCAGAACAGGGGCTCGGGGGAGCAGTACTTC. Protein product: CASSAPQNRGSGEQYF.

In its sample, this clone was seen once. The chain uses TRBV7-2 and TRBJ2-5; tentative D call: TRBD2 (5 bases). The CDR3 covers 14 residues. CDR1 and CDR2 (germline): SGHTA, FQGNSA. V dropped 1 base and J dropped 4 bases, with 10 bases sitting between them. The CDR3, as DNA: TGTGCCAGCAGCTTAGAAACTAGAGGAGAGACCCAGTACTTC. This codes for CASSLETRGETQYF.

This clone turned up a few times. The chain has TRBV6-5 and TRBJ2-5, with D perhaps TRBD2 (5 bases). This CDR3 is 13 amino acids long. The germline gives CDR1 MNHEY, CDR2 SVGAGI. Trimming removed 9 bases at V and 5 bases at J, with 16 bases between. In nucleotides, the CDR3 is TGTGCCAGTAGGGAGCCTAATGGCGAGACCCAGTACTTC. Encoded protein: CASREPNGETQYF.